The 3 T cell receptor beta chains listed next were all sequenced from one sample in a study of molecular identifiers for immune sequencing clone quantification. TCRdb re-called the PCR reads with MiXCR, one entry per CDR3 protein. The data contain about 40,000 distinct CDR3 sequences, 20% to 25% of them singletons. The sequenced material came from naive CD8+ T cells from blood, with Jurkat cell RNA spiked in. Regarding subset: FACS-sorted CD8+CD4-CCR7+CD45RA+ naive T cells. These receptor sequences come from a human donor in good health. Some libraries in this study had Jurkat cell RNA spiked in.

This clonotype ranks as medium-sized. The CDR3 reads CASSQGGLAKNIQYF. CDR3 bases: TGTGCCAGCAGCCAAGGGGGATTAGCCAAAAACATTCAGTACTTC. The chain carries TRBV7-6 and TRBJ2-4, with D possibly being TRBD1 (6 bases). Germline V gives CDR1 SGHVS, CDR2 FNYEAQ. Trimming removed 5 bases from V and 0 bases from J, with 11 bases in between. This CDR3 is built from 15 residues.

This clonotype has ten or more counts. CDR3 region: CASSPGTSGGVYTDTQYF. As DNA, the CDR3 is TGTGCCAGCAGTCCTGGGACTAGCGGGGGGGTCTACACAGATACGCAGTATTTT. This sequence joins TRBV27 and TRBJ2-3; 16 nucleotides align to TRBD2. CDR3 size: 18 residues. V gave up 5 bases and J gave up 2 bases; unmatched junction bases: 7. Germline V gives CDR1 MNHEY, CDR2 SMNVEV (reference sequence).

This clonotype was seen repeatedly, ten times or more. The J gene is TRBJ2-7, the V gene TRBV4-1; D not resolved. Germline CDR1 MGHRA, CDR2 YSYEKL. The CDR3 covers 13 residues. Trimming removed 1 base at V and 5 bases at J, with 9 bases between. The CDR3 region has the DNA TGCGCCAGCAGCCAAGCCTCAGGCCACGAGCAGTACTTC. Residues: CASSQASGHEQYF.